These 18 T cell receptor beta chains were sequenced from one sample in a study of shared clonotypes between healthy human individuals. Sequencing was performed with immunoSEQ multiplex PCR; in TCRdb, only in-frame clones are kept and a portion is missing. The sample gives roughly 2.2 million clones, 90% to 95% of which show up once; approximately 0.4% is in the top ten. Sequencing was done on a sample of naive CD4+ T cells from PBMCs. Subset of the sample: CD45RA+ positively selected. The receptors were sampled from a man between 18 and 29 years old in good health. Some clones in this sample may be carry-over from other donors' samples.

This rearrangement joins TRBV29-1 to TRBJ2-1; D is possibly TRBD1 (6 bases). Trimming left V 7 bases short and J 4 bases short, with 11 bases between. CDR3 size: 12 residues. Germline assignment: CDR1 SQVTM and CDR2 ANQGSEA. The CDR3 coding sequence is TGCAGCGGGACAGTTCCATACAATGAGCAGTTCTTC. This gives the protein CSGTVPYNEQFF.

The V gene is TRBV6-5, the J gene TRBJ1-1, with 7 bases matching TRBD1. Looked up from germline, CDR1 is MNHEY and CDR2 is SVGAGI. V lost 6 bases, J lost 2 bases, and 6 bases stayed unmatched. CDR3 length: 14 residues. The CDR3 sequence: CASRQTGSNTEAFF. The CDR3 region has the DNA TGTGCCAGCAGGCAGACAGGGAGTAACACTGAAGCTTTCTTT.

Points on this clone: The sample carries other DNA sequences with the same CDR3. CDR3 nucleotides: TGTGCCAGCAGTTTACTAGCGGGGGGGGAGACCCAGTACTTC. Translation gives CASSLLAGGETQYF. The J gene is TRBJ2-5, the V gene TRBV27; 12 positions match TRBD2. The junction had 0 bases not matched to a gene; V was cut back by 2 bases and J by 5 bases. Germline CDR1 is MNHEY and CDR2 is SMNVEV (reference sequence). The CDR3 runs 14 residues.

With regard to this clone: Other DNA sequences of this sample code for an identical CDR3. The chain recombines TRBV5-1 with TRBJ2-6; 9 nucleotides line up with TRBD1. The length of the CDR3 is 17 residues. With 4 bases clipped from V and 2 bases from J, the junction kept 7 bases outside the gene matches. The germline CDR1 and CDR2 sequences are SGHRS and YFSETQ. CDR3 nucleotide sequence: TGCGCCAGCAGCCTCCGGGACAGGGCAGCTGGGGCCAACGTCCTGACTTTC. This sequence encodes CASSLRDRAAGANVLTF. Using reference TRBV5-1 and TRBJ2-6 for the parts outside the CDR3, the full variable domain is KAGVTQTPRYLIKTRGQQVTLSCSPISGHRSVSWYQQTPGQGLQFLFEYFSETQRNKGNFPGRFSGRQFSNSRSEMNVSTLELGDSALYLCASSLRDRAAGANVLTFGAGSRLTVL.

The chain recombines TRBV28 with TRBJ2-1; D not resolved. The CDR3 has 13 amino acids. CDR1 and CDR2 from the germline V gene are MDHEN and SYDVKM. Trimming removed 8 bases at V and 5 bases at J, with 13 bases between. The DNA for the CDR3 is TGTGCCAGCTGGGGTTTTACGGACAATGAGCAGTTCTTC. Translated, it gives CASWGFTDNEQFF.

This clone showed up just once. The rearrangement uses TRBV5-1 and TRBJ2-3; maybe TRBD1 (5 bases). This CDR3 is built from 14 residues. Trimming shortened V by 3 bases and J by 1 base, and 9 bases separated the two germline ends. Germline V CDR1 and CDR2: SGHRS, YFSETQ. Written as DNA, the CDR3 is TGCGCCAGCAGCTATGGGGCGGGCACAGATACGCAGTATTTT. This encodes CASSYGAGTDTQYF.

This clone appeared a single time. The rearrangement uses TRBV7-9 and TRBJ2-7; 7 positions match TRBD2. In germline, CDR1 is SEHNR, CDR2 FQNEAQ (reference sequence). The CDR3 loop spans 14 amino acids. The V segment lost 5 bases and the J segment 9 bases; nucleotides outside the gene matches: 13. Written as DNA, the CDR3 is TGTGCCAGCAGCGGAGCGGGAATGATAACCGGGCAGTACTTC. This encodes CASSGAGMITGQYF.

V and J are TRBV7-2 and TRBJ1-3; no firm D call. The CDR3 has 13 residues. The V gene lost 1 base and the J gene lost 2 bases, with 3 bases spanning the gap. The germline gives CDR1 SGHTA, CDR2 FQGNSA. CDR3 loop: CASSLETGNTIYF. Here the CDR3 DNA reads TGTGCCAGCAGCTTAGAAACTGGAAACACCATATATTTT.

The chain employs TRBV28 and TRBJ2-2; 7 bases line up with TRBD2. Germline V lookup: CDR1 MDHEN, CDR2 SYDVKM. Trimming at V came to 8 bases and at J to 2 bases, leaving 11 bases not matched to a gene. The CDR3 is 16 amino acids. CDR3 amino acids: CASEAGDLGNTGELFF. The CDR3 DNA reads as TGTGCCAGCGAGGCGGGGGACTTGGGAAACACCGGGGAGCTGTTTTTT.

The chain links TRBV28 to TRBJ2-5; D unclear. Germline lookup yields CDR1 MDHEN and CDR2 SYDVKM. The V gene lost 10 bases and the J gene lost 1 base, with 16 bases spanning the gap. The CDR3 is 14 residues long. CDR3: CATQDGLGQETQYF. The CDR3 region has the DNA TGTGCCACGCAGGACGGTTTGGGCCAAGAGACCCAGTACTTC.

This rearrangement joins TRBV10-3 to TRBJ2-7, with D perhaps matching TRBD1 (6 bases). V lost 10 bases and J lost 0, with 16 bases in between. Looked up from germline, CDR1 is ENHRY and CDR2 is SYGVKD. The CDR3 has 14 residues. The CDR3 loop is CATLRDTVSYEQYF. The CDR3 DNA sequence: TGTGCCACCTTAAGGGACACAGTCTCCTACGAGCAGTACTTC.

V usage is TRBV4-1 and J usage is TRBJ1-3; D is unresolved. Per germline, CDR1 MGHRA and CDR2 YSYEKL. The CDR3 is 17 amino acids. Deletions cut 1 base from V and 1 base from J, with 14 bases between. The CDR3 nucleotides read TGCGCCAGCAGCCAAGGGGGTAGAGGAGCTTCTGGAAACACCATATATTTT. Residues: CASSQGGRGASGNTIYF.

The genes are TRBV5-1 and TRBJ2-3, with a possible D match to TRBD2 (6 bases). CDR3 size: 14 residues. V was clipped by 7 bases and J by 0 bases, with 12 bases between them. Germline V CDR1 and CDR2: SGHRS, YFSETQ. The CDR3 nucleotides are TGCGCCAGCGGTCCGGGACTGAGCACAGATACGCAGTATTTT. Translated: CASGPGLSTDTQYF.

The CDR3 loop is CASSHALRDRVRTQYF. CDR3 in DNA: TGCGCCAGCAGCCATGCCCTTCGGGACAGGGTTAGGACCCAGTACTTC. The genes are TRBV4-1 and TRBJ2-5; TRBD1 agrees at 9 bases. The CDR3 spans 16 residues. J lost 7 bases, V lost 3 bases, and 12 bases had no gene match. Germline V gene sequence: CDR1 MGHRA, CDR2 YSYEKL.

This clone showed up just once. The V call is TRBV5-1, the J call TRBJ2-1; possibly TRBD2 for D (6 bases). Trimming shortened V by 0 bases and J by 6 bases, and 13 bases separated the two germline ends. CDR1 and CDR2 (germline): SGHRS, YFSETQ. This CDR3 has 15 residues. CDR3 sequence (DNA): TGCGCCAGCAGCTTGGCCCTAGCGAGAATCAATGAGCAGTTCTTC. Residues: CASSLALARINEQFF.

This clone was seen once. The chain is built from TRBV28 and TRBJ2-7, with 7 positions matching TRBD1. The CDR3 consists of 13 residues. Germline lookup yields CDR1 MDHEN and CDR2 SYDVKM. The V gene end was trimmed by 7 bases and the J gene end by 3 bases; junction bases not matched to a gene: 6. DNA for the CDR3: TGTGCCAGCATGACAGGGCAGTTCTACGAGCAGTACTTC. It specifies CASMTGQFYEQYF.

V is TRBV28 and J is TRBJ1-2; tentative D call: TRBD1 (5 bases). The germline V gene has CDR1 MDHEN and CDR2 SYDVKM. The germline V and J ends were trimmed by 7 bases and 3 bases, with 18 bases remaining between them. This CDR3 contains 15 residues. The CDR3 DNA reads TGTGCCAGCAAAAGCCGAACAGGTACATACTATGGCTACACCTTC. Translating gives CASKSRTGTYYGYTF.

In this sample, this clone turned up a few times. The V and J genes are TRBV7-2 and TRBJ1-2; D is undetermined. The CDR3 covers 16 residues. V dropped 5 bases and J dropped 0 bases, with 16 bases sitting between them. CDR1 and CDR2 from the germline V gene are SGHTA and FQGNSA. The CDR3 is CASSARGQTANYGYTF. The CDR3 nucleotides read TGTGCCAGCAGCGCCCGGGGTCAGACGGCTAACTATGGCTACACCTTC.